What follows is one T cell receptor beta chain and its context. Its antigen is not identified. Relative to the germline gene, one junction end is altered; a read error may explain this. This table comes from immunoSEQ multiplex PCR, and its TCRdb copy is limited to in-frame clones, with some not included. Among roughly 35,000 clones listed, about 89% were seen once. This sample was taken from a study of T cells in tuberculosis. Points from the study as a whole: A GMM-specific repertoire classifier reached roughly 86% accuracy, AUROC approximately 0.9. Smaller distances to GMM-specific TCRs suggested their expansion in active tuberculosis.

The receptor was isolated from a donor between 10 and 35 years old with latent tuberculosis or without tuberculosis infection. Sequencing input: PBMCs.

The CDR3 spells CASSDTPGQAVRF. DNA of the CDR3: TGTGCCAGCAGTGATACACCGGGACAGGCGGTCAGGTTT. The genes are TRBV6-1 and TRBJ1-6; 8 positions agree with TRBD1. Germline lookup yields CDR1 MNHNS and CDR2 SASEGT. The CDR3 has 13 residues.